This paragraph covers one TCR beta chain sequence. Antigen unknown. This record comes from a study of T cells expressing NK-cell markers. Making the TCR beta cDNA relied on 5'RACE template switching with UMIs. For each CDR3 protein, TCRdb gives one entry from its re-call of the 5' RACE reads, without DNA. With 150,000 to 180,000 distinct CDR3 sequences in the sample, the ten largest clones hold 37%. Broader study findings: Expanded NKG2C+ T cell clones had unclear HCMV specificity. Top CD8+ clonotypes included the dominant CD3+CD56+NKG2C+ clonotypes in roughly 6 donors.

Germline CDR1 SQVTM, CDR2 ANQGSEA. CDR3 length equals 15 residues. The clonotype originates from a woman between 45 and 65 years old in good health. The rearrangement uses TRBV29-1 and TRBJ1-2; no DNA is available, so the TRBD1 call from TCRdb remains unchecked. Sequencing used blood T cells: a sorted CD56 or NKG2C T cell subset, CD4+ or CD8+ T cells, or bulk PBMC T cells (not recorded which). The CDR3 here is CSVVGTAAEAYGYTF.